The 17 T cell receptor beta chains below come from one sample, sequenced in a study of shared clonotypes between healthy human individuals. TCRdb's copy holds only in-frame clones and misses some; the assay was immunoSEQ multiplex PCR. The top ten clones hold roughly 0.34% of a sample with roughly 2.2 million clones, under 95% of them seen once. The sample was naive CD4+ T cells from PBMCs. The subset was: CD45RA+ positively selected. Source of these receptors: a young man in good health. Some clones in this sample may be carry-over from other donors' samples.

The rearrangement uses TRBV9 and TRBJ2-1; 7 nucleotides align to TRBD2. Trimming took 1 base from V and 0 from J; bases not matched to a gene: 4. Germline loops: CDR1 SGDLS, CDR2 YYNGEE. The CDR3 has 16 residues. CDR3 sequence reads: CASSVTSVSSYNEQFF. The CDR3 region has the DNA TGTGCCAGCAGCGTAACTAGCGTCAGCTCCTACAATGAGCAGTTCTTC.

The chain employs TRBV21-1 and TRBJ2-6; the D call in the table, TRBD2, was not verified against the DNA. TRBV21-1 is labeled a pseudogene. The CDR3 covers 16 residues. The CDR3 spells CASSIVEVYGANVLTF. DNA of the CDR3: TGTGCCAGCAGCATCGTAGAGGTATACGGGGCCAACGTCCTGACTTTC.

The chain recombines TRBV19 with TRBJ2-1; D might be TRBD2 (5 bases). Germline CDR1 is LNHDA and CDR2 is SQIVND (reference sequence). Trimming stripped 2 bases from V and 6 bases from J, with 14 bases between. The CDR3 sequence is 15 residues long. The CDR3 nucleotides are TGTGCCAGTAGTATAATCTCTTTACGGGGCAATGAGCAGTTCTTC. Translating gives CASSIISLRGNEQFF.

In its sample, this clone was seen once. V usage is TRBV7-2 and J usage is TRBJ1-1; 7 positions agree with TRBD1. The V segment lost 0 bases and the J segment 2 bases; nucleotides outside the gene matches: 3. Germline V gives CDR1 SGHTA, CDR2 FQGNSA. This CDR3 has 15 residues. The CDR3: CASSLAGQSNTEAFF. The CDR3 bases are TGTGCCAGCAGCTTAGCGGGACAGAGCAACACTGAAGCTTTCTTT.

The chain couples TRBV6-6 to TRBJ2-2; no clear D. In germline, CDR1 is MNHNY, CDR2 SVGAGI (reference sequence). This CDR3 region has 13 residues. With 6 bases removed from V and 9 bases from J, the gap between germline ends came to 14 bases. CDR3 nucleotides: TGTGCCAGCAGAATCTCAGACCCCTGGGAGCTGTTTTTT. It specifies CASRISDPWELFF.

This chain links TRBV30 with TRBJ1-1; the D is unclear. CDR3 size: 13 residues. Germline assignment: CDR1 GTSNPN and CDR2 SVGIG (reference sequence). The germline V and J ends were trimmed by 3 bases and 4 bases, with 12 bases remaining between them. The DNA of the CDR3 is TGTGCCTGGAGGATTGGGGTTTCCACTGAAGCTTTCTTT. Its protein is CAWRIGVSTEAFF.

The rearrangement uses TRBV5-1 and TRBJ1-2, with 12 bases identical to TRBD1. The CDR3 spans 14 residues. Germline V CDR1 and CDR2: SGHRS, YFSETQ. The V segment lost 4 bases and the J segment 8 bases; nucleotides outside the gene matches: 6. The CDR3 bases are TGCGCCAGCAGCCCGGGACAGGGGGCTTTGGGCTACACCTTC. This codes for CASSPGQGALGYTF.

This clone was observed a handful of times. The CDR3 nucleotides read TGTGCCAGCAGTTCAACCGGGCTGAGCACTGAAGCTTTCTTT. It is translated as CASSSTGLSTEAFF. V usage is TRBV2 and J usage is TRBJ1-1; no reliable D call. Trimming removed 5 bases from V and 4 bases from J, with 14 bases in between. Germline V gives CDR1 SNHLY, CDR2 FYNNEI. This CDR3 comprises 14 residues. The full variable domain, its missing parts supplied by reference TRBV2 and TRBJ1-1, is EPEVTQTPSHQVTQMGQEVILRCVPISNHLYFYWYRQILGQKVEFLVSFYNNEISEKSEIFDDQFSVERPDGSNFTLKIRSTKLEDSAMYFCASSSTGLSTEAFFGQGTRLTVV.

V gene TRBV25-1 combines with J gene TRBJ2-2; D unresolved. Per the germline V gene, CDR1 is MGHDK and CDR2 is SYGVNS. V was pared by 11 bases and J by 6 bases, with 13 bases between. The CDR3 sequence is 12 residues long. As DNA, the CDR3 is TGTGCCTCCCAATTGTATGCCGGGGAGCTGTTTTTT. Translating it yields CASQLYAGELFF.

The J gene is TRBJ2-5, the V gene TRBV12-2; the listed D gene, TRBD2, was not tested against the DNA. TRBV12-2 is a recognized pseudogene. The CDR3 consists of 14 residues. DNA of the CDR3: TGTGCAAGTGGGTTAAGCGGGAGACAAGAGACCCAGTACTTC. This encodes CASGLSGRQETQYF.

This clone appeared once. The chain is built from TRBV19 and TRBJ1-5; no clear D. CDR1 is LNHDA and CDR2 is SQIVND in the germline V gene (reference sequence). V lost 5 bases and J 2 bases, leaving 16 bases between the germline ends. The CDR3 runs 16 residues. CDR3 sequence (DNA): TGTGCCAGTAGTGTCGAACTCTTACCCGGCAATCAGCCCCAGCATTTT. It specifies CASSVELLPGNQPQHF.

The rearrangement uses TRBV5-1 and TRBJ2-5, with 14 nucleotides matching TRBD2. CDR1 and CDR2 from the germline V gene are SGHRS and YFSETQ. This CDR3 has 14 residues. V lost 3 bases and J lost 7; bases outside the gene matches: 2. The CDR3 loop is CASSSTSGRGTQYF. The CDR3 nucleotides read TGCGCCAGCAGCTCGACTAGCGGGAGGGGGACCCAGTACTTC.

The V gene is TRBV6-5, the J gene TRBJ2-7, with a possible D match to TRBD1 (5 bases). The germline CDR1 and CDR2 sequences are MNHEY and SVGAGI. The CDR3 sequence is 15 residues long. Trimming took 0 bases from V and 0 from J, leaving 9 bases between them. CDR3 coding DNA: TGTGCCAGCAGTTACTCGTACGACAGCTCCTACGAGCAGTACTTC. Translation gives CASSYSYDSSYEQYF.

The chain employs TRBV27 and TRBJ2-7, with a weak D call TRBD1 (6 bases). CDR1 and CDR2 from the germline V gene are MNHEY and SMNVEV (reference sequence). The CDR3 loop spans 14 amino acids. Deletions cut 3 bases from V and 3 bases from J, with 12 bases between. The chain's CDR3 is CASSFGGRHYEQYF. CDR3 bases: TGTGCCAGCAGTTTTGGGGGCCGGCACTACGAGCAGTACTTC.

This chain links TRBV18 with TRBJ1-5, with D perhaps matching TRBD1 (5 bases). Germline V gives CDR1 KGHSH, CDR2 LQKENI. V shed 2 bases and J shed 6 bases, with 11 bases lying between them. This CDR3 has 14 residues. Here the CDR3 reads CASSPGGGRQPQHF. DNA for the CDR3: TGTGCCAGCTCACCAGGTGGGGGACGTCAGCCCCAGCATTTT.

This chain joins TRBV5-1 and TRBJ2-1; the D is unclear. CDR3 length equals 14 residues. V was trimmed by 0 bases and J by 2 bases, leaving 6 bases between them. CDR1 and CDR2 from the germline V gene are SGHRS and YFSETQ. CDR3 in amino acids: CASSLETAYNEQFF. In DNA form, the CDR3 reads TGCGCCAGCAGCTTGGAGACTGCCTACAATGAGCAGTTCTTC.

Note on this clone: Within the sample, other DNA sequences also encode this same CDR3. The gene calls are TRBV27 and TRBJ2-7; a possible D gene is TRBD2 (5 bases). Germline CDR1 reads MNHEY; CDR2 reads SMNVEV (reference sequence). This CDR3 has 14 residues. The V end lost 2 bases, the J end lost 0 bases, and 8 bases lay between the germline ends. The CDR3 reads CASSLAGSSYEQYF. CDR3 DNA sequence: TGTGCCAGCAGTTTAGCGGGCAGCTCCTACGAGCAGTACTTC.